A single sample gave rise to the 25 T cell receptor beta chains below, sequenced in a study of graft-versus-host responses after intestinal transplantation. Antigens of these TCRs are unknown. Clones were read by immunoSEQ multiplex PCR, and TCRdb kept only the in-frame ones, dropping some. The data contain about 82,000 clones, 80% to 95% of them singletons. This specimen was unstimulated CD4+ T cells sorted from spleen or lymph node cells, taken before transplant. The receptors here all came from a human donor who was the organ donor for an intestinal transplant.

This chain uses TRBV7-8 with TRBJ2-1; possible D gene TRBD2, 6 bases. Germline values: CDR1 SGHVS, CDR2 FQNEAQ. With 1 base removed from V and 5 bases from J, the gap between germline ends came to 15 bases. CDR3 size: 16 residues. The CDR3 DNA follows: TGTGCCAGCAGCTTAGGGCGGCGGGAAATAAACAATGAGCAGTTCTTC. This codes for CASSLGRREINNEQFF.

The chain uses TRBV11-3 and TRBJ2-2; TRBD2 matches at 7 bases. Germline V gene data show CDR1 as SGHNT and CDR2 as YENEEA. Trimming at V came to 3 bases and at J to 3 bases, leaving 1 base not matched to a gene. The CDR3 loop spans 14 amino acids. CDR3 protein: CASSFSGDTGELFF. The CDR3 bases are TGTGCCAGCAGCTTCAGCGGGGACACCGGGGAGCTGTTTTTT. Based on the CDR3 plus reference TRBV11-3 and TRBJ2-2, the full variable domain is EAGVVQSPRYKIIEKKQPVAFWCNPISGHNTLYWYLQNLGQGPELLIRYENEEAVDDSQLPKDRFSAERLKGVDSTLKIQPAELGDSAVYLCASSFSGDTGELFFGEGSRLTVL.

The V call is TRBV11-2, the J call TRBJ2-5; 7 bases map to TRBD2. In germline, CDR1 is SGHAT, CDR2 FQNNGV. V was clipped by 1 base and J by 2 bases; unmatched bases: 4. The CDR3 loop spans 15 amino acids. The chain's CDR3 is CASSLAGGRQETQYF. The CDR3 DNA sequence: TGTGCCAGCAGCTTAGCGGGGGGACGGCAAGAGACCCAGTACTTC.

This clone is a singleton in its sample. V usage is TRBV10-1 and J usage is TRBJ2-7; TRBD2 matches 11 bases. J was trimmed by 3 bases and V by 3 bases; bases with no gene match: 4. Germline V gives CDR1 WNHNN, CDR2 SYGVQD (reference sequence). This CDR3 contains 15 residues. The CDR3: CASSDQLAGVYEQYF. The CDR3 DNA sequence: TGCGCCAGCAGTGACCAACTAGCGGGGGTCTACGAGCAGTACTTC.

A single count supports this clone. This chain joins TRBV20-1 and TRBJ1-2; no firm D call. Germline V gene sequence: CDR1 DFQATT, CDR2 SNEGSKA (reference sequence). The CDR3 has 11 amino acids. V was pared by 1 base and J by 8 bases, with 8 bases between. In DNA form, the CDR3 reads TGCAGTGCTAGAGCGGCGGAGGGCTACACCTTC. It encodes CSARAAEGYTF.

The rearrangement uses TRBV2 and TRBJ1-1; 7 nucleotides align to TRBD1. The J segment lost 7 bases and the V segment lost 5 bases, leaving 10 bases of the junction unmatched. Looked up from germline, CDR1 is SNHLY and CDR2 is FYNNEI. CDR3 size: 14 residues. The CDR3 region has the DNA TGTGCCAGCAGTCGGACAGGCGTCGTCCTTGAAGCTTTCTTT. Protein: CASSRTGVVLEAFF.

The chain joins TRBV19 to TRBJ1-5; D is undetermined. Germline CDR1 and CDR2: LNHDA and SQIVND (reference sequence). V lost 4 bases, J lost 6 bases, and 10 bases lay in between. This CDR3 has 13 amino acids. The DNA for the CDR3 is TGTGCCAGTAGTAGTGCGTCTCCTCAGCCCCAGCATTTT. Its protein product is CASSSASPQPQHF.

The gene calls are TRBV5-4 and TRBJ1-6, with a tentative D call TRBD1 (6 bases). V lost 4 bases and J lost 7, with 18 bases in between. Germline assignment: CDR1 SGHNT and CDR2 YYREEE (reference sequence). This CDR3 spans 16 amino acids. The CDR3 region has the DNA TGTGCCAGCAGCACCTGGCGGGGGGCAGTAAATTCACCCCTCCACTTT. Translation gives CASSTWRGAVNSPLHF.

This rearrangement joins TRBV4-1 to TRBJ1-2, with 7 bases fitting TRBD1. Looked up from germline, CDR1 is MGHRA and CDR2 is YSYEKL. There are 16 residues in the CDR3. The V segment lost 1 base and the J segment 5 bases; nucleotides outside the gene matches: 10. CDR3 coding DNA: TGCGCCAGCAGCCAAGTCCCCGACAGGGCTGAATATGGCTACACCTTC. It yields the protein CASSQVPDRAEYGYTF.

The rearrangement uses TRBV18 and TRBJ1-6; D ambiguous. CDR1 and CDR2 (germline): KGHSH, LQKENI. Trimming removed 2 bases from V and 0 bases from J, with 5 bases in between. The CDR3 is made up of 15 amino acids. In nucleotides, the CDR3 is TGTGCCAGCTCACCAGAGGGCTCCTATAATTCACCCCTCCACTTT. Amino acids: CASSPEGSYNSPLHF.

This clone occurred a few times. The gene calls are TRBV10-3 and TRBJ2-3, with a weak D call TRBD2 (7 bases). This CDR3 is built from 15 residues. Germline values: CDR1 ENHRY, CDR2 SYGVKD. V lost 10 bases and J lost 5, with 22 bases in between. The DNA for the CDR3 is TGTGCCACTGGACCGCTAGGGGGGGCCAAAGATACGCAGTATTTT. Translation gives CATGPLGGAKDTQYF.

The V call is TRBV5-4, the J call TRBJ2-7, with 9 bases lining up with TRBD1. CDR3 length: 14 residues. V shed 4 bases, J shed 6 bases, and the junction held 8 bases outside the gene matches. CDR1 and CDR2 from the germline V gene are SGHNT and YYREEE (reference sequence). The DNA for the CDR3 is TGTGCCAGCAGCCCGGGACAGGGAGTTGCCGAGCAGTACTTC. Protein sequence: CASSPGQGVAEQYF.

The J gene is TRBJ1-1, the V gene TRBV13, with a possible D match to TRBD1 (5 bases). This CDR3 comprises 13 residues. Trimming cost V 2 bases and J 6 bases, with 10 bases left between them. Germline-derived CDR1 and CDR2 are PRHDT and FYEKMQ (reference sequence). The CDR3 DNA reads as TGTGCCAGCAGCTTAATGGGGGGTTCTGAAGCTTTCTTT. Protein sequence: CASSLMGGSEAFF.

V usage is TRBV6-6 and J usage is TRBJ1-1, with D possibly matching TRBD1 (5 bases). Germline loops: CDR1 MNHNY, CDR2 SVGAGI (reference sequence). Trimming removed 0 bases from V and 10 bases from J, with 15 bases in between. The CDR3 is 14 residues long. The CDR3: CASSYSNRGFGAFF. The CDR3, as DNA: TGTGCCAGCAGTTACTCGAATCGGGGGTTTGGAGCTTTCTTT.

The chain combines TRBV29-1 with TRBJ2-5; D ambiguous. This CDR3 has 15 amino acids. Germline CDR1 reads SQVTM; CDR2 reads ANQGSEA. V was cut by 8 bases and J by 2 bases, with 21 bases left in between. This CDR3 is CSTQLIAAYQETQYF. In nucleotides, the CDR3 is TGCAGCACACAACTAATCGCCGCATATCAAGAGACCCAGTACTTC.

This chain uses TRBV14 with TRBJ2-1, with D perhaps TRBD1 (5 bases). Germline loops: CDR1 SGHDN, CDR2 FVKESK. V was shortened by 4 bases and J by 0 bases, with 13 bases between the two germline ends. The CDR3 runs to 16 residues. The CDR3: CASSPRVGYSYNEQFF. CDR3 bases: TGTGCCAGCAGCCCCAGGGTCGGGTACTCCTACAATGAGCAGTTCTTC.

V usage is TRBV10-1 and J usage is TRBJ2-1; TRBD1 matches at 7 bases. In germline, CDR1 is WNHNN, CDR2 SYGVQD (reference sequence). Germline trimming cut 2 bases from V and 1 base from J; bases unmatched to any gene: 8. This CDR3 contains 17 residues. CDR3 sequence (DNA): TGCGCCAGCAGTGAGGGGGGCCTCAGGGGGTCCTACAATGAGCAGTTCTTC. Translating gives CASSEGGLRGSYNEQFF.

The rearrangement uses TRBV19 and TRBJ1-3; no definite D call. This CDR3 is built from 15 residues. The germline gives CDR1 LNHDA, CDR2 SQIVND (reference sequence). V lost 5 bases to trimming and J lost 4 bases, with 15 bases between them. The CDR3 reads CASSWASSLGNTIYF. In DNA, the CDR3 is TGTGCCAGTAGTTGGGCTTCTTCGTTGGGAAACACCATATATTTT.

The rearrangement joins TRBV6-5 to TRBJ2-7, with TRBD2 as a possible D gene (6 bases). The length of the CDR3 is 14 residues. With 3 bases removed from V and 3 bases from J, the gap between germline ends came to 12 bases. The germline V gene has CDR1 MNHEY and CDR2 SVGAGI. CDR3 nucleotide sequence: TGTGCCAGCAGTTATTGGAGGGGAAACTACGAGCAGTACTTC. Translating it yields CASSYWRGNYEQYF.

This rearrangement joins TRBV18 to TRBJ1-4; no definite D call. Germline V CDR1 and CDR2: KGHSH, LQKENI. CDR3 length: 14 amino acids. The V gene lost 3 bases and the J gene lost 6 bases, with 11 bases spanning the gap. CDR3 DNA: TGTGCCAGCTCACCCCTAGGGAGTGATGAAAAACTGTTTTTT. Translating gives CASSPLGSDEKLFF.

This chain connects TRBV6-1 to TRBJ2-2; tentatively, D is TRBD1 (6 bases). Germline lookup yields CDR1 MNHNS and CDR2 SASEGT. The CDR3 loop spans 17 amino acids. V shed 3 bases and J shed 2 bases, with 16 bases lying between them. Here the CDR3 reads CASSDKWGRANTGELFF. The DNA of the CDR3 is TGTGCCAGCAGTGATAAGTGGGGGCGGGCCAACACCGGGGAGCTGTTTTTT.

This chain uses TRBV27 with TRBJ1-4, with D unclear. V was pared by 6 bases and J by 6 bases, with 17 bases between. The CDR3 is 15 amino acids. Germline lookup yields CDR1 MNHEY and CDR2 SMNVEV (reference sequence). Here the CDR3 DNA reads TGTGCCAGCAGCACCCTCGGTGGGAGTGATGAAAAACTGTTTTTT. This encodes CASSTLGGSDEKLFF.

The chain couples TRBV29-1 to TRBJ1-2, with 11 positions matching TRBD1. After removal of 4 bases from V and 1 base from J, the junction contained 8 bases not matched to a gene. Per the germline V gene, CDR1 is SQVTM and CDR2 is ANQGSEA. CDR3 length: 16 amino acids. The CDR3 spells CSVVWDRGIYNYGYTF. Written as DNA, the CDR3 is TGCAGCGTTGTGTGGGACAGGGGGATTTATAACTATGGCTACACCTTC.

This clone was observed a single time. The rearrangement links TRBV4-1 to TRBJ2-7; tentatively, D is TRBD1 (5 bases). Per the germline V gene, CDR1 is MGHRA and CDR2 is YSYEKL. Trimming pared 1 base from V and 6 bases from J, leaving 22 bases between. CDR3 length: 17 residues. CDR3 sequence: CASSQGRGGALLGEQYF. Written as DNA, the CDR3 is TGCGCCAGCAGCCAAGGTAGGGGCGGCGCATTGTTGGGCGAGCAGTACTTC.

In DNA, the CDR3 is TGTGCCATCAGGCCCGACCTGCCAGGACATGCTTTCTTT. The encoded protein is CAIRPDLPGHAFF. The chain is built from TRBV10-3 and TRBJ1-1; tentatively, D is TRBD1 (5 bases). CDR1 is ENHRY, CDR2 SYGVKD, per germline. V lost 6 bases, J lost 11 bases, and 19 bases lay in between. CDR3 length: 13 residues.